These T cell receptor beta chains were read from a single sample in a study of cytomegalovirus exposure and HLA in healthy donors. Profiling relied on immunoSEQ multiplex PCR, and the TCRdb table lists in-frame clones only, not all of them. The sample includes about 98,000 clones, about three quarters of them seen just once. Material: PBMCs. These receptor sequences come from a man aged 35-49 years in good health and CMV-seronegative. Both conserved end residues are part of each CDR3. Each record gives: J gene, clone size, V gene, CDR3 protein. Size tells how often a clone was seen (once, few, many) or the class of an expanded clone, and some rows leave it out.

j_gene: TRBJ2-7; abundance: few; v_gene: TRBV14; CDR3aa: CASSRSDRVFYEQYF
j_gene: TRBJ2-1; abundance: .; v_gene: TRBV6-5; CDR3aa: CASSPTGGSYNEQFF
j_gene: TRBJ2-3; abundance: few; v_gene: TRBV7-6; CDR3aa: CASSQTGGRSDTQYF
j_gene: TRBJ1-2; abundance: few; v_gene: TRBV7-2; CDR3aa: CASSLGQLAGGYTF
j_gene: TRBJ2-3; abundance: .; v_gene: TRBV20-1; CDR3aa: CSAREDFQYF
j_gene: TRBJ1-6; abundance: .; v_gene: TRBV6-5; CDR3aa: CASWIRARHSPLHF
j_gene: TRBJ2-7; abundance: .; v_gene: TRBV9; CDR3aa: CASSMRGGGFFEQYF
j_gene: TRBJ1-2; abundance: .; v_gene: TRBV5-5; CDR3aa: CASSLASNYGYTF
j_gene: TRBJ1-4; abundance: .; v_gene: TRBV6-1; CDR3aa: CASSYGVNEKLFF
j_gene: TRBJ1-6; abundance: .; v_gene: TRBV6-5; CDR3aa: CASRGPLTNSPLHF
j_gene: TRBJ2-7; abundance: few; v_gene: TRBV6-5; CDR3aa: CASSYSITGGYEQYF
j_gene: TRBJ2-2; abundance: .; v_gene: TRBV2; CDR3aa: CASRGLASNTGELFF
j_gene: TRBJ1-2; abundance: few; v_gene: TRBV5-4; CDR3aa: CASSPGGRDRSYGYTF
j_gene: TRBJ2-3; abundance: .; v_gene: TRBV7-3; CDR3aa: CASSFGGRATDTQYF
j_gene: TRBJ2-1; abundance: .; v_gene: TRBV18; CDR3aa: CASSPPGDNEQFF
j_gene: TRBJ2-5; abundance: .; v_gene: TRBV7-2; CDR3aa: CASSFKRGGAETQYF
j_gene: TRBJ1-6; abundance: .; v_gene: TRBV11-2; CDR3aa: CASSSSGGQPSPLHF
j_gene: TRBJ1-6; abundance: .; v_gene: TRBV6-5; CDR3aa: CASSYTDSLGSPLHF
j_gene: TRBJ2-2; abundance: .; v_gene: TRBV19; CDR3aa: CASSIPTGANTGELFF
j_gene: .; abundance: .; v_gene: TRBV19; CDR3aa: CASTGTGEARSYEQYF
j_gene: TRBJ2-1; abundance: .; v_gene: TRBV5-8; CDR3aa: CASSLNTGRSEQFF
j_gene: TRBJ2-5; abundance: .; v_gene: TRBV14; CDR3aa: CASSQVGTRFETQYF